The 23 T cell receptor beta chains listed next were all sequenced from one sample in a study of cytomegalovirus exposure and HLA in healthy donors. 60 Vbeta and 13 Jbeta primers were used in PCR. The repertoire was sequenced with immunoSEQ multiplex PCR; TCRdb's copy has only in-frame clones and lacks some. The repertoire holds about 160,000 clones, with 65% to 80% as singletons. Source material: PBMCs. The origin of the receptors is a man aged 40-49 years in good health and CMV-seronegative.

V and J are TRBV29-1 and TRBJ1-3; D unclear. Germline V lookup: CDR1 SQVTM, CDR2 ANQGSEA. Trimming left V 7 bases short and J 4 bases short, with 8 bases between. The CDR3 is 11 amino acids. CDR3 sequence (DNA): TGCAGCGGGCAGTTGGGAAACACCATATATTTT. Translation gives CSGQLGNTIYF. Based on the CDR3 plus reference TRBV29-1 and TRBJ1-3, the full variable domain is SAVISQKPSRDICQRGTSLTIQCQVDSQVTMMFWYRQQPGQSLTLIATANQGSEATYESGFVIDKFPISRPNLTFSTLTVSNMSPEDSSIYLCSGQLGNTIYFGEGSWLTVV.

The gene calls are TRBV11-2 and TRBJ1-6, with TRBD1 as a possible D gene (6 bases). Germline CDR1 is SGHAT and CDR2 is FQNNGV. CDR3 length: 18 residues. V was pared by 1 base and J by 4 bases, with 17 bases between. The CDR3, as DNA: TGTGCCAGCAGCTTAGGGGGGCGGGGGCTTAGTTATAATTCACCCCTCCACTTT. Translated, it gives CASSLGGRGLSYNSPLHF.

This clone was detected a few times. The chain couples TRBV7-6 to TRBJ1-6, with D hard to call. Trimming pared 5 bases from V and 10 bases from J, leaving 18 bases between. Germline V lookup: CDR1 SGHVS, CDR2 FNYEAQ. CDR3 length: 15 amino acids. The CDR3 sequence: CASSPVPGGESPLHF. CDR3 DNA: TGTGCCAGCAGCCCCGTCCCTGGCGGGGAGTCACCCCTCCACTTT.

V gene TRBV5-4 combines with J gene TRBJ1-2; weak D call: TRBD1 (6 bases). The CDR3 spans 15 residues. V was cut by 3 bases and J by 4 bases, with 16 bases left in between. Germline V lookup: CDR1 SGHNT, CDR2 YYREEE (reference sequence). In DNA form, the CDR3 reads TGTGCCAGCAGCTCCCTACAGGGATTAGGCTATGGCTACACCTTC. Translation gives CASSSLQGLGYGYTF.

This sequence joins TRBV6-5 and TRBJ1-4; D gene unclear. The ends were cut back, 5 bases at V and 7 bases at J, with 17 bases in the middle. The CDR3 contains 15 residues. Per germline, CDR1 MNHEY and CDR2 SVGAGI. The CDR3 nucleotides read TGTGCCAGCAGTAAATTCATTGGGCGGGTTGAAAAACTGTTTTTT. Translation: CASSKFIGRVEKLFF.

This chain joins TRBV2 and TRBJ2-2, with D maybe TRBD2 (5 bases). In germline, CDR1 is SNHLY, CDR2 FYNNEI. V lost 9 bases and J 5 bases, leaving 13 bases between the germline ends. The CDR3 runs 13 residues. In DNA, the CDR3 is TGTGCCAGTCCGGCCTGGGAGACCGGGGAGCTGTTTTTT. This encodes CASPAWETGELFF.

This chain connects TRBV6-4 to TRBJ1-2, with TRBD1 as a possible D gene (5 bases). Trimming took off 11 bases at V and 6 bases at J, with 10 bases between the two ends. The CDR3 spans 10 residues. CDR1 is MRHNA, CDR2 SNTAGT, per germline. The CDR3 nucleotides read TGTGCCGGCCTCAGGGATGGCTACACCTTC. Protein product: CAGLRDGYTF.

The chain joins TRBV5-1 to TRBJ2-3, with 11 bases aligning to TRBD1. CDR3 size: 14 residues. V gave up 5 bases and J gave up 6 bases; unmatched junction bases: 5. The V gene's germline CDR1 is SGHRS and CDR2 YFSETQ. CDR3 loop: CASRWTGGADTQYF. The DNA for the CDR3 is TGCGCCAGCAGATGGACAGGGGGCGCGGATACGCAGTATTTT.

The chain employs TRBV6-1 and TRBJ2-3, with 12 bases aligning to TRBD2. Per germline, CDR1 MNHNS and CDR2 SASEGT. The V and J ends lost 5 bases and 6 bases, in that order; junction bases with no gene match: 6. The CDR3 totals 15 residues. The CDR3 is CASSRLAGAGDTQYF. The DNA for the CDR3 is TGTGCCAGCAGTCGACTAGCGGGGGCCGGGGATACGCAGTATTTT.

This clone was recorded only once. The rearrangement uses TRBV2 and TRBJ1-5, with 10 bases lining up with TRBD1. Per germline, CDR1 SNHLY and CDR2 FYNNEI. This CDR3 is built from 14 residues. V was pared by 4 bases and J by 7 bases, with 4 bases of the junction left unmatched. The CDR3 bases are TGTGCCAGCAGTGGGGACAGGGGAGCCCAGCCCCAGCATTTT. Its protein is CASSGDRGAQPQHF. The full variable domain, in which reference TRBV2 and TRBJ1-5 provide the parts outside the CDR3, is EPEVTQTPSHQVTQMGQEVILRCVPISNHLYFYWYRQILGQKVEFLVSFYNNEISEKSEIFDDQFSVERPDGSNFTLKIRSTKLEDSAMYFCASSGDRGAQPQHFGDGTRLSIL.

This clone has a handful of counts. In DNA, the CDR3 is TGTGCCAGCAGCAGTATAGGGGAGGTCGGGGAGACCCAGTACTTC. Translated: CASSSIGEVGETQYF. The rearrangement joins TRBV7-9 to TRBJ2-5; tentative D call: TRBD2 (6 bases). This CDR3 has 15 residues. CDR1 and CDR2 from the germline V gene are SEHNR and FQNEAQ (reference sequence). V lost 5 bases and J lost 5, with 18 bases in between.

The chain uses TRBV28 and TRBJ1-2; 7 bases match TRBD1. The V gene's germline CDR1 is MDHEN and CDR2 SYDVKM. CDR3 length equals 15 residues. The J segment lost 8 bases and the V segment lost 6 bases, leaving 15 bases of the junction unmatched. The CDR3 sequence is CASRVPGQRGNGYTF. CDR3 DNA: TGTGCCAGCAGGGTACCGGGACAGAGGGGAAACGGCTACACCTTC.

CDR3 residues: CASSLRLANQETQYF. CDR3 DNA sequence: TGTGCCAGCAGCTTGAGGCTAGCTAATCAAGAGACCCAGTACTTC. The chain carries TRBV5-4 and TRBJ2-5; D possibly corresponds to TRBD2 (5 bases). From germline, CDR1 is SGHNT and CDR2 YYREEE (reference sequence). Between the trimmed V and J ends, which lost 1 base and 2 bases, there was a span of 12 bases. This CDR3 has 15 amino acids.

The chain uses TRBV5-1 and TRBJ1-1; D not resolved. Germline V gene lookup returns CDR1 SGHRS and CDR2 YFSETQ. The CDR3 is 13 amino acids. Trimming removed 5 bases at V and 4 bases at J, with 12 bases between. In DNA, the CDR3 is TGCGCCAGCAGTGCGAGGTCGGGCACTGAAGCTTTCTTT. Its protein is CASSARSGTEAFF.

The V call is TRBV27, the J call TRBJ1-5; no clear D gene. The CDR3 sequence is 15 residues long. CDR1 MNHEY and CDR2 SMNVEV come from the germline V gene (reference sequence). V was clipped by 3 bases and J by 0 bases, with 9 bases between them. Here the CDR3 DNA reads TGTGCCAGCAGTTTCCGGGGAGATAGCAATCAGCCCCAGCATTTT. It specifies CASSFRGDSNQPQHF.

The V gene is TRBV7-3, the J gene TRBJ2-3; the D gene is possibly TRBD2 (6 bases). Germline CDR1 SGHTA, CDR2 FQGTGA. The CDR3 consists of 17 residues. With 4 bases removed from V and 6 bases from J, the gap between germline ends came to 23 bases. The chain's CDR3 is CASSSHTGALATDTQYF. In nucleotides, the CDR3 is TGTGCCAGCAGCTCCCATACGGGAGCCCTTGCTACGGATACGCAGTATTTT.

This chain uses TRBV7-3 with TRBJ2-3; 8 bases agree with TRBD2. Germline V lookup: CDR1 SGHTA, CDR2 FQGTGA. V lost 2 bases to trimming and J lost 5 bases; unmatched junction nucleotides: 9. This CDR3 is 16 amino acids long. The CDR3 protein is CASSLAGGLGGDTQYF. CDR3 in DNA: TGTGCCAGCAGCTTAGCGGGGGGCCTCGGGGGAGATACGCAGTATTTT.

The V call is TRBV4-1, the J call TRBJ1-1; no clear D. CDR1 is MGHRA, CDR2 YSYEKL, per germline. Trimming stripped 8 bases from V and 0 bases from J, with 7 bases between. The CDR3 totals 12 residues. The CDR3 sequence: CASRNMNTEAFF. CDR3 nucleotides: TGCGCCAGCCGTAACATGAACACTGAAGCTTTCTTT.

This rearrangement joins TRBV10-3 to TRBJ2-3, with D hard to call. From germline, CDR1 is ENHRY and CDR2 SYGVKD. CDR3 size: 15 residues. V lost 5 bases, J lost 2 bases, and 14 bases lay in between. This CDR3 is CAISSPQTLTDTQYF. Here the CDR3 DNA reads TGTGCCATCAGTTCCCCGCAGACTCTCACAGATACGCAGTATTTT.

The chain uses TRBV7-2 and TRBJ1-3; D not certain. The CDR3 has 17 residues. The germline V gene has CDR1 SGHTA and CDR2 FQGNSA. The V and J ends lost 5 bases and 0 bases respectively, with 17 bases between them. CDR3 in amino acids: CASSLRRKTRSGNTIYF. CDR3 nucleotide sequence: TGTGCCAGCAGCCTTCGACGGAAGACTCGCTCTGGAAACACCATATATTTT.

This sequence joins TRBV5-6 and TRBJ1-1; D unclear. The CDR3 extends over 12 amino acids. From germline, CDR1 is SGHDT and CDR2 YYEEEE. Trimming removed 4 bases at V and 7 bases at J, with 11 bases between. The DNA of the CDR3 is TGTGCCAGCAGCCCGACGGAGGGTGAAGCTTTCTTT. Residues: CASSPTEGEAFF.

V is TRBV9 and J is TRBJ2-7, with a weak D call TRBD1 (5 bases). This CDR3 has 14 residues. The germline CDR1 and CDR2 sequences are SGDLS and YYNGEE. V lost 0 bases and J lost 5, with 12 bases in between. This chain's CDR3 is CASSVGQGLDEQYF. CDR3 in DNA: TGTGCCAGCAGCGTAGGCCAGGGTTTGGACGAGCAGTACTTC.

The CDR3 sequence: CASSSPRQTSSYEQYF. The CDR3 DNA reads as TGTGCCAGCAGTTCCCCCCGACAGACTTCCTCCTACGAGCAGTACTTC. The rearrangement joins TRBV27 to TRBJ2-7; TRBD1 might be the D (5 bases). Germline lookup yields CDR1 MNHEY and CDR2 SMNVEV (reference sequence). The CDR3 loop spans 16 amino acids. Trimming took off 4 bases at V and 0 bases at J, with 16 bases between the two ends.